The subject of this entry is one T cell receptor beta chain. What it binds is unknown. Repertoires were generated with immunoSEQ multiplex PCR, while TCRdb's copy carries only in-frame clones and drops some. The sample has approximately 41,000 clones; approximately 95% are singletons. These data are taken from a study of T cell clonotyping in hematopoietic cell transplantation. General observations from the study: After transplant, recipient diversity fell while pathologically expanded clonotypes grew through day 180. Cells were unsorted, so CD4 and CD8 contributions were not separated. Broader posttransplant TCR repertoire diversity was predicted by graft donor and pretransplant recipient Inverse Simpson Index values.

The trim removed 8 bases at V and 8 bases at J, leaving 14 bases unmatched. This CDR3 spans 15 amino acids. In germline, CDR1 is MNHEY, CDR2 SVGAGI. The sequencing input was peripheral blood mononuclear cells. The chain is built from TRBV6-5 and TRBJ1-2; 10 bases are a match to TRBD1. The receptor was isolated from a young man in good health. Some clones in this sample may be carry-over from other donors' samples. The CDR3 sequence is CASGGRTGGLRGYTF. The CDR3 DNA reads as TGTGCCAGCGGAGGGAGGACAGGGGGTTTAAGAGGCTACACCTTC.